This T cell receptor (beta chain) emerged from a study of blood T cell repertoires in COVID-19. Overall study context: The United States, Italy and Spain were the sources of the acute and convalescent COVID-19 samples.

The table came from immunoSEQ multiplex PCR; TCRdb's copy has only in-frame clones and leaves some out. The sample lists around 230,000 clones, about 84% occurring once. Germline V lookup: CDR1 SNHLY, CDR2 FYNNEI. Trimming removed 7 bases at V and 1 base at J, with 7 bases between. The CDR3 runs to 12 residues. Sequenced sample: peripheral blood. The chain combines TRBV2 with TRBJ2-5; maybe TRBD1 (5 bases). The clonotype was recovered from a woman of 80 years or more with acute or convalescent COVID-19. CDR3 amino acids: CASNRGQETQYF. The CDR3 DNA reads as TGTGCCAGCAATAGGGGCCAAGAGACCCAGTACTTC.